Below, one T cell receptor beta chain is given with its context. Its antigen remains unidentified. This entry belongs to a study of a mutant IDH1 vaccine in newly diagnosed glioma. Study summary: Eight vaccine doses were administered to patients at weeks 1, 3, 5, 7, 11, 15, 19 and 23. Following radiotherapy alone, or alongside temozolomide cycles, vaccination was started after an interval of 4-6 weeks.

Produced via immunoSEQ multiplex PCR; TCRdb's table is partial and in-frame only. The data show about 120,000 clones, around three quarters seen once. Germline V CDR1 and CDR2: SGHRS, YFSETQ. This CDR3 has 15 amino acids. Trimming at V came to 3 bases and at J to 2 bases, leaving 5 bases not matched to a gene. Study-level points and caveats: Researchers report vaccine-induced immune responses in approximately 95% of patients.

Time point defined: week 11, during vaccination. One vaccine dose held 300 ug of mutant IDH1 20-mer peptide and came with topical imiquimod. Donor diagnoses consisted of new WHO grade 3 or 4 IDH1-mutant, ATRX-lost astrocytomas. The origin of this receptor is a man aged 35 to 55 with glioma. V is TRBV5-1 and J is TRBJ1-3, with 7 nucleotides matching TRBD1. This specimen consisted of PBMCs, obtained from a glioma patient whose treatment included an IDH1 peptide vaccine. DNA for the CDR3: TGCGCCAGCAGCTCCCAAACAGGGGCTGGAAACACCATATATTTT. Protein sequence: CASSSQTGAGNTIYF.